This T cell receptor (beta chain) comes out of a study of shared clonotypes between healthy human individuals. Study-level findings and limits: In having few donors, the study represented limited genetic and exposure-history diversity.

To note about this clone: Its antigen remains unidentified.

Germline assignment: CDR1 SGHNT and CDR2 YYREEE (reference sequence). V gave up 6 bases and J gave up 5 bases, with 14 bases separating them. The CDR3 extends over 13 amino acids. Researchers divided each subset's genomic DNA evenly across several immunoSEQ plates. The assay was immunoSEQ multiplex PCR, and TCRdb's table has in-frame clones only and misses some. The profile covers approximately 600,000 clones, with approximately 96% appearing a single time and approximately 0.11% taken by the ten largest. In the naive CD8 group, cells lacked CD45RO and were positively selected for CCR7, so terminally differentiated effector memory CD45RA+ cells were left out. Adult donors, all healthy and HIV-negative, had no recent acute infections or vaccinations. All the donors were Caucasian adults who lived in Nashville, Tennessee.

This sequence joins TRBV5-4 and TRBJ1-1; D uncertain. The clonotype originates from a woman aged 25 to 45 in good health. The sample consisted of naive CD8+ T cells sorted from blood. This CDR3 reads CASTPVGETEAFF. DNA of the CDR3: TGTGCCAGCACTCCGGTAGGCGAGACTGAAGCTTTCTTT.